This T cell receptor beta chain originates from a study of blood T cells in healthy people across ages. Primers used in a second PCR of about 6 to 12 cycles were a sample-barcoded 5' primer and a J-beta primer mix. A template-switch adaptor containing 12 random nucleotides labeled each cDNA molecule. Every sample returned 2.5 million or more CDR3-containing paired-end reads. TCRdb re-analysed the 5' RACE reads in MiXCR, keeping a single row per CDR3 protein. The data hold 550,000 to 700,000 distinct CDR3 sequences, with 27% observed a single time. Study-wide results and limits: Diversity was higher, and naive CD4+ cells more numerous, in long-lived donors than in aged donors.

V was clipped by 6 bases and J by 1 base, with 14 bases between them. This CDR3 is built from 15 residues. CDR1 and CDR2 (germline): SGHTA, FQGTGA. This clonotype turned up a few times. The target antigen is unknown. Sequenced input: blood. The V and J genes are TRBV7-3 and TRBJ2-3; TRBD1 is a possible D gene (6 bases). This TCR derives from a woman aged 70 to 79 in good health. CDR3: CASSYIQGRTDTQYF. DNA for the CDR3: TGTGCCAGCAGTTATATACAGGGACGCACAGATACGCAGTATTTT.